This passage covers 6 T cell receptor beta chains from one sample sequenced in a study of blood T cell repertoires in COVID-19. Repertoires were generated with immunoSEQ multiplex PCR, while TCRdb's copy carries only in-frame clones and drops some. The sample holds some 160,000 clones, 87% seen once. Sequencing input: peripheral blood. Receptor source: an older woman with COVID-19, enrolled during active disease.

The rearrangement links TRBV9 to TRBJ2-7, with 11 bases lining up with TRBD2. Germline CDR1 SGDLS, CDR2 YYNGEE. The J segment lost 4 bases and the V segment lost 4 bases, leaving 10 bases of the junction unmatched. This CDR3 is built from 16 residues. The CDR3 region is CASSPRLAGKIYEQYF. Here the CDR3 DNA reads TGTGCCAGCAGCCCTAGACTAGCGGGGAAAATTTACGAGCAGTACTTC.

For the CDR3, the DNA is TGTGCCAGCACCCCAAACAAGGACAGGGGTAGTGGCTACACCTTC. It encodes CASTPNKDRGSGYTF. The chain joins TRBV3-1 (or the pseudogene TRBV3-2) to TRBJ1-2; 9 bases agree with TRBD1. V was pared by 7 bases and J by 7 bases, with 13 bases of the junction left unmatched. Germline V gene data show CDR1 as LGHDT and CDR2 as YNNKEL (reference sequence). The CDR3 sequence is 15 residues long.

This chain uses TRBV6-2 or TRBV6-3 with TRBJ1-5; D unresolved. Germline values: CDR1 MNHEY, CDR2 SVGEGT. This CDR3 region has 17 residues. Trimming pared 2 bases from V and 3 bases from J, leaving 17 bases between. As DNA, the CDR3 is TGTGCCAGCAGTTACCCTCGTGGAGGGCCGCCCAATCAGCCCCAGCATTTT. Translating gives CASSYPRGGPPNQPQHF.

The V and J genes are TRBV24-1 and TRBJ1-2; TRBD1 agrees at 8 bases. Germline assignment: CDR1 KGHDR and CDR2 SFDVKD. This CDR3 region has 14 residues. V gave up 6 bases and J gave up 2 bases; unmatched junction bases: 4. CDR3 sequence reads: CATSRTGLNYGYTF. CDR3 coding DNA: TGTGCCACCAGTCGGACAGGGCTAAACTATGGCTACACCTTC.

This clone was observed a few times. The chain couples TRBV18 to TRBJ1-1; the D gene is possibly TRBD1 (6 bases). V dropped 0 bases and J dropped 1 base, with 15 bases sitting between them. The germline V gene encodes CDR1 KGHSH and CDR2 LQKENI. This CDR3 is 17 amino acids long. The CDR3 DNA reads as TGTGCCAGCTCACCACCTAACACCGGGACAAGGAACACTGAAGCTTTCTTT. It yields the protein CASSPPNTGTRNTEAFF.

This chain uses TRBV18 with TRBJ1-6; the match to TRBD1 covers 9 bases. V shed 2 bases, J shed 8 bases, and the junction held 10 bases outside the gene matches. The CDR3 length is 17 residues. Germline lookup yields CDR1 KGHSH and CDR2 LQKENI. CDR3 nucleotides: TGTGCCAGCTCACCAAACACCGGGGACAGGGCTTATTCACCCCTCCACTTT. Its translation: CASSPNTGDRAYSPLHF.